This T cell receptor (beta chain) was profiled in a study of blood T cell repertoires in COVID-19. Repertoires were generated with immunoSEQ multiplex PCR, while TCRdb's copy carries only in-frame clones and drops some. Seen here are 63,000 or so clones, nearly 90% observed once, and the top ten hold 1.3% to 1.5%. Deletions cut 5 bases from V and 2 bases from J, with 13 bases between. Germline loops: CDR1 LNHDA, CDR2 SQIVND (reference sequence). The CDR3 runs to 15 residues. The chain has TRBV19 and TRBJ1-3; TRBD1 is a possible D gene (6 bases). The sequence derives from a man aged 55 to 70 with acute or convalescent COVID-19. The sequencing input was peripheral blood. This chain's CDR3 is CASSLQGQAGNTIYF. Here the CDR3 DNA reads TGTGCCAGTAGTCTCCAGGGGCAAGCTGGAAACACCATATATTTT.